Below are 8 T cell receptor beta chains sequenced from a single sample in a study of blood T cell repertoires in COVID-19 (dated by TCRdb to 2019 to 2021). The receptor library was made with the immunoSEQ multiplex PCR assay. The source is immuneACCESS, and TCRdb retained only in-frame sequences with V and J called. Part of the clones is not carried over; for the studies checked, unresolved V genes explain less than half of this, and the remainder is unexplained. This sample has approximately 400,000 clones in its table, and roughly 90% of those were observed once. The ten largest make up roughly 1.2% of the sample. Sequenced sample: peripheral blood. Source of these receptors: a man in his forties with acute or convalescent COVID-19.

Written as DNA, the CDR3 is TGTGCCAGTAGGACAGGGGTCGGGTCCTACGAGCAGTACTTC. Protein sequence: CASRTGVGSYEQYF. The J gene is TRBJ2-7, the V gene TRBV19, with 8 bases identical to TRBD1. Trimming removed 6 bases from V and 1 base from J; junction bases left unmatched: 5. From germline, CDR1 is LNHDA and CDR2 SQIVND (reference sequence). The CDR3 consists of 14 residues.

This sequence joins TRBV30 and TRBJ2-7; 10 nucleotides line up with TRBD2. The CDR3 is 15 amino acids. Germline V CDR1 and CDR2: GTSNPN, SVGIG (reference sequence). V lost 1 base, J lost 6 bases, and 9 bases stayed unmatched. CDR3 protein: CAWSDGLAGVGEQYF. The CDR3 DNA reads as TGTGCCTGGAGTGACGGGCTAGCGGGGGTGGGCGAGCAGTACTTC.

CDR3 in amino acids: CASSPAIRGLADGYTF. In DNA, the CDR3 is TGTGCCAGCAGCCCGGCGATCAGGGGTTTGGCGGATGGCTACACCTTC. The V gene is TRBV5-6, the J gene TRBJ1-2, with a weak D call TRBD1 (6 bases). V was cut by 4 bases and J by 6 bases, with 22 bases left in between. The CDR3 has 16 amino acids. CDR1 and CDR2 (germline): SGHDT, YYEEEE.

The chain uses TRBV7-8 and TRBJ2-7; TRBD1 might be the D (7 bases). Trimming took off 5 bases at V and 6 bases at J, with 14 bases between the two ends. Germline assignment: CDR1 SGHVS and CDR2 FQNEAQ. The CDR3 is 13 residues long. The CDR3 bases are TGTGCCAGCAGCGCGGGACAGCTAAGCGAGCAGTACTTC. It codes for CASSAGQLSEQYF.

This chain connects TRBV7-3 to TRBJ2-1, with no clear D. The CDR3 contains 13 residues. Per the germline V gene, CDR1 is SGHTA and CDR2 is FQGTGA. Trimming removed 1 base at V and 5 bases at J, with 6 bases between. CDR3 sequence reads: CASSLNQNNEQFF. For the CDR3, the DNA is TGTGCCAGCAGCTTAAACCAGAACAATGAGCAGTTCTTC.

The chain uses TRBV13 and TRBJ1-3; D is uncertain. V dropped 4 bases and J dropped 0 bases, with 7 bases sitting between them. The germline gives CDR1 PRHDT, CDR2 FYEKMQ (reference sequence). The CDR3 sequence is 14 residues long. CDR3: CASSSLSSGNTIYF. CDR3 bases: TGTGCCAGCAGCTCCTTGAGCTCTGGAAACACCATATATTTT.

This clone was seen a handful of times. The rearrangement uses TRBV18 and TRBJ1-2, with 7 nucleotides matching TRBD1. The V and J ends lost 4 bases and 3 bases, in that order; junction bases with no gene match: 14. Germline CDR1 is KGHSH and CDR2 is LQKENI. This CDR3 region has 17 residues. DNA of the CDR3: TGTGCCAGCTCACTTTTAGCCGGACAGGACGATTACTATGGCTACACCTTC. This codes for CASSLLAGQDDYYGYTF.

V gene TRBV10-3 combines with J gene TRBJ2-1, with no clear D. Germline V gene sequence: CDR1 ENHRY, CDR2 SYGVKD. This CDR3 has 12 residues. Trimming took off 5 bases at V and 8 bases at J, with 10 bases between the two ends. The CDR3 DNA sequence: TGTGCCATCAGTCCAATGGAGTATGAGCAGTTCTTC. It codes for CAISPMEYEQFF.